The rows below give T cell receptor beta chains drawn from one sample of a study of cytomegalovirus exposure and HLA in healthy donors. Using immunoSEQ multiplex PCR, the repertoire was profiled, and TCRdb retains in-frame clones only, with some absent. Of under 200,000 clones listed, about 84% are singletons. Material for sequencing was PBMCs. These receptors originate from a woman aged 25-40 years in good health and CMV-seropositive. Both conserved end residues are part of each CDR3. The D gene is left open where the match is weak. The size field is filled for only some rows; it gives once, few, many or a size class.

size: NA; J: TRBJ2-4; D: TRBD1; V: TRBV27; CDR3: CASTTQGARLTKNIQYF; DNA: TGTGCCAGCACCACACAGGGGGCACGTTTAACCAAAAACATTCAGTACTTC
size: NA; J: TRBJ2-1; D: TRBD1; V: TRBV27; CDR3: CASSFGDRVYNEQFF; DNA: TGTGCCAGCAGTTTTGGGGACAGGGTTTACAATGAGCAGTTCTTC
size: once; J: TRBJ1-1; D: NA; V: TRBV2; CDR3: CASSESPILSRNTEAFF; DNA: TGTGCCAGCAGTGAAAGTCCCATCCTATCCCGGAACACTGAAGCTTTCTTT
size: NA; J: TRBJ2-7; D: TRBD2; V: TRBV5-3; CDR3: CARSLPGTNYEQYF; DNA: TGTGCCAGAAGCTTGCCCGGGACTAACTACGAGCAGTACTTC
size: NA; J: TRBJ2-2; D: TRBD1; V: TRBV7-3; CDR3: CASSRGQGATGELFF; DNA: TGTGCCAGCAGCCGAGGACAGGGGGCCACCGGGGAGCTGTTTTTT
size: NA; J: TRBJ1-2; D: NA; V: TRBV29-1; CDR3: CSVEDLPGGENYGYTF; DNA: TGCAGCGTTGAAGATCTCCCCGGGGGGGAGAACTATGGCTACACCTTC
size: NA; J: TRBJ2-3; D: TRBD2; V: TRBV7-3; CDR3: CASSSGSGGTQYF; DNA: TGTGCCAGCAGCTCTGGCAGCGGGGGGACGCAGTATTTT
size: few; J: TRBJ2-7; D: NA; V: TRBV7-2; CDR3: CASSTRGGPGLDVYEQYF; DNA: TGTGCCAGCAGCACTAGGGGGGGACCGGGACTCGACGTCTACGAGCAGTACTTC
size: NA; J: TRBJ2-7; D: TRBD1; V: TRBV29-1; CDR3: CSTLTGIEQYF; DNA: TGCAGCACCCTGACAGGGATCGAGCAGTACTTC
size: NA; J: TRBJ2-7; D: TRBD2; V: TRBV2; CDR3: CASSEASSGAPYEQYF; DNA: TGTGCCAGCAGTGAAGCGTCTAGCGGGGCCCCCTACGAGCAGTACTTC
size: NA; J: TRBJ2-7; D: TRBD1; V: TRBV6-6; CDR3: CASSQQPGQGVTEQYF; DNA: TGTGCCAGCAGTCAGCAACCGGGACAGGGGGTAACCGAGCAGTACTTC
size: NA; J: TRBJ2-3; D: NA; V: TRBV2; CDR3: CASSPTKSTDTQYF; DNA: TGTGCCAGCAGCCCCACTAAAAGCACAGATACGCAGTATTTT
size: NA; J: TRBJ1-1; D: NA; V: TRBV4-3; CDR3: CASSQDSGVNTEAFF; DNA: TGCGCCAGCAGCCAAGATTCCGGTGTAAACACTGAAGCTTTCTTT
size: NA; J: TRBJ1-2; D: NA; V: TRBV6-1; CDR3: CASSGIRSLGYGYTF; DNA: TGTGCCAGCAGTGGTATTCGTTCACTCGGGTATGGCTACACCTTC
size: few; J: TRBJ1-1; D: NA; V: TRBV7-2; CDR3: CASTPDRHTEAFF; DNA: TGTGCCAGCACCCCTGACCGACATACTGAAGCTTTCTTT
size: few; J: TRBJ2-7; D: TRBD1; V: TRBV5-5; CDR3: CASSTRQGASDYEQYF; DNA: TGTGCCAGCAGCACCCGACAGGGGGCCTCAGACTACGAGCAGTACTTC
size: NA; J: TRBJ2-5; D: NA; V: TRBV7-8; CDR3: CASSLEGGAEETQYF; DNA: TGTGCCAGCAGCTTAGAAGGAGGGGCGGAAGAGACCCAGTACTTC
size: once; J: TRBJ1-3; D: TRBD1; V: TRBV7-9; CDR3: CASSLAGWDRGGNTIYF; DNA: TGTGCCAGCAGCTTAGCAGGGTGGGACAGAGGTGGAAACACCATATATTTT
size: once; J: TRBJ1-2; D: NA; V: TRBV5-1; CDR3: CASGAGTSYGYTF; DNA: TGCGCCAGCGGTGCAGGGACATCTTATGGCTACACCTTC
size: NA; J: TRBJ1-1; D: NA; V: TRBV4-3; CDR3: CASSLTGRTEAFF; DNA: TGCGCCAGCAGCCTTACAGGGCGTACTGAAGCTTTCTTT
size: NA; J: TRBJ1-2; D: NA; V: TRBV6-6; CDR3: CASSYSIPADYGYTF; DNA: TGTGCCAGCAGTTACTCGATTCCCGCGGACTATGGCTACACCTTC
size: NA; J: TRBJ2-7; D: NA; V: TRBV27; CDR3: CASSFSQSYEQYF; DNA: TGTGCCAGCAGTTTCTCTCAGTCCTACGAGCAGTACTTC
size: few; J: TRBJ2-3; D: NA; V: TRBV7-6; CDR3: CASSLLRGQSTDTQYF; DNA: TGTGCCAGCAGCCTCCTGCGGGGGCAAAGCACAGATACGCAGTATTTT
size: NA; J: TRBJ2-7; D: NA; V: TRBV27; CDR3: CASSLSGNTYEQYF; DNA: TGTGCCAGCAGTTTGTCGGGGAATACCTACGAGCAGTACTTC
size: NA; J: TRBJ1-2; D: NA; V: TRBV19; CDR3: CASSISQNYGYTF; DNA: TGTGCCAGTAGTATATCACAGAACTATGGCTACACCTTC
size: NA; J: TRBJ2-1; D: NA; V: TRBV19; CDR3: CASSIYRDYPVYNEQFF; DNA: TGTGCCAGTAGTATATACCGAGACTACCCAGTGTACAATGAGCAGTTCTTC
size: few; J: TRBJ2-4; D: NA; V: TRBV30; CDR3: CAWRRGNIQYF; DNA: TGTGCCTGGAGGCGGGGTAACATTCAGTACTTC
size: NA; J: TRBJ1-6; D: NA; V: TRBV15; CDR3: CATSRARGGNSPLHF; DNA: TGTGCCACCAGCAGAGCCAGGGGTGGGAATTCACCCCTCCACTTT
size: few; J: TRBJ1-5; D: NA; V: TRBV27; CDR3: CASSVGTSGNQPQHF; DNA: TGTGCCAGCAGTGTCGGGACTTCAGGGAATCAGCCCCAGCATTTT
size: NA; J: TRBJ2-7; D: TRBD1; V: TRBV6-1; CDR3: CASSLPPTGAYEQYF; DNA: TGTGCCAGCAGCCTGCCCCCGACAGGGGCCTACGAGCAGTACTTC
size: once; J: TRBJ1-5; D: NA; V: TRBV19; CDR3: CASSEEGPQHF; DNA: TGTGCCAGTAGTGAAGAGGGGCCCCAGCATTTT
size: NA; J: TRBJ2-5; D: NA; V: TRBV6-5; CDR3: CASSLGREGAETQYF; DNA: TGTGCCAGCAGTTTGGGTCGGGAGGGGGCAGAGACCCAGTACTTC
size: NA; J: TRBJ2-2; D: NA; V: TRBV29-1; CDR3: CSISKLAGELFF; DNA: TGCAGCATTTCTAAGTTGGCCGGGGAGCTGTTTTTT
size: NA; J: TRBJ2-7; D: TRBD2; V: TRBV19; CDR3: CASSSGLASYEQYF; DNA: TGTGCCAGTAGTTCAGGACTAGCCTCCTACGAGCAGTACTTC
size: NA; J: TRBJ2-1; D: NA; V: TRBV23-1; CDR3: CASLSQPGEQFF; DNA: TGCGCCAGCCTAAGTCAACCGGGGGAGCAGTTCTTC
size: NA; J: TRBJ2-7; D: TRBD2; V: TRBV7-9; CDR3: CASSSPTGTSGYEQYF; DNA: TGTGCCAGCAGCTCTCCCACGGGGACTAGCGGCTACGAGCAGTACTTC
size: NA; J: TRBJ2-2; D: TRBD1; V: TRBV6-1; CDR3: CASSEVRGPGELFF; DNA: TGTGCCAGCAGTGAAGTTAGGGGGCCCGGGGAGCTGTTTTTT
size: NA; J: TRBJ1-1; D: NA; V: TRBV6-1; CDR3: CASSAAATSAREAFF; DNA: TGTGCCAGCAGTGCGGCGGCAACAAGCGCCCGTGAAGCTTTCTTT
size: NA; J: TRBJ2-1; D: NA; V: TRBV7-9; CDR3: CASSHLPYNEQFF; DNA: TGTGCCAGCAGTCACCTACCGTACAATGAGCAGTTCTTC
size: few; J: TRBJ1-1; D: NA; V: TRBV5-1; CDR3: CASSPGRGAFTEAFF; DNA: TGCGCCAGCAGCCCGGGGCGCGGGGCTTTTACTGAAGCTTTCTTT
size: NA; J: TRBJ2-3; D: NA; V: TRBV9; CDR3: CASSVSRGDTDTQYF; DNA: TGTGCCAGCAGCGTATCTCGCGGAGACACAGATACGCAGTATTTT
size: NA; J: TRBJ2-5; D: NA; V: TRBV11-2; CDR3: CASSSSTGNRETQYF; DNA: TGTGCCAGCAGCTCGAGTACAGGGAACCGAGAGACCCAGTACTTC
size: NA; J: TRBJ1-2; D: NA; V: TRBV29-1; CDR3: CSGIQGSRGYTF; DNA: TGCAGCGGCATACAGGGATCAAGGGGCTACACCTTC
size: NA; J: TRBJ2-7; D: TRBD2; V: TRBV7-9; CDR3: CASSLGLAGENEQYF; DNA: TGTGCCAGCAGCTTGGGACTAGCGGGAGAGAACGAGCAGTACTTC
size: once; J: TRBJ2-5; D: TRBD2; V: TRBV27; CDR3: CASSLGGGAHETQYF; DNA: TGTGCCAGCAGTTTGGGCGGGGGGGCCCACGAGACCCAGTACTTC
size: once; J: TRBJ2-1; D: NA; V: TRBV5-4; CDR3: CASSRGRVGGYNEQFF; DNA: TGTGCCAGCAGTCGCGGTCGGGTAGGAGGCTACAATGAGCAGTTCTTC
size: NA; J: TRBJ1-5; D: NA; V: TRBV19; CDR3: CASSVGGRETYSNQPQHF; DNA: TGTGCCAGTAGTGTCGGGGGGCGCGAGACCTATAGCAATCAGCCCCAGCATTTT
size: NA; J: TRBJ1-2; D: TRBD1; V: TRBV5-4; CDR3: CASSTRQGVYGYTF; DNA: TGTGCCAGCAGCACCCGACAGGGTGTCTATGGCTACACCTTC
size: NA; J: TRBJ2-3; D: TRBD2; V: TRBV7-2; CDR3: CARPSGGTSRSSTDTQYF; DNA: TGTGCCAGGCCGTCCGGTGGGACTAGCAGATCTAGCACAGATACGCAGTATTTT
size: NA; J: TRBJ2-7; D: TRBD2; V: TRBV5-1; CDR3: CASSLASGSSYEQYF; DNA: TGCGCCAGCAGCTTGGCTAGCGGGAGCTCCTACGAGCAGTACTTC
size: NA; J: TRBJ2-5; D: NA; V: TRBV7-3; CDR3: CASSLTVQETQYF; DNA: TGTGCCAGCAGCCTGACAGTCCAAGAGACCCAGTACTTC
size: NA; J: TRBJ2-1; D: NA; V: TRBV28; CDR3: CASSSPSSVELNNEQFF; DNA: TGTGCCAGCAGTTCCCCCTCTAGTGTCGAATTAAACAATGAGCAGTTCTTC